These 27 T cell receptor beta chains share one sample of origin, sequenced in a study of identical twins. TCRdb analysed the 5' RACE reads with MiXCR anew, one entry per CDR3 protein. The sample lists approximately 530,000 distinct CDR3 sequences, about 20% occurring once. These records were also assigned to another study, of yellow fever vaccine responses in identical twins.

The specimen was CD4+ T cells sorted from blood. These receptors were taken from a woman aged 18-29 years in good health.

This chain uses TRBV11-3 with TRBJ2-3, with TRBD2 matching 8 bases. The CDR3 contains 15 residues. The junction had 3 bases not matched to a gene; V was cut back by 3 bases and J by 1 base. CDR1 is SGHNT, CDR2 YENEEA, per germline. The DNA of the CDR3 is TGTGCCAGCAGCTTCGGGACTAGGGGCACAGATACGCAGTATTTT. Translation: CASSFGTRGTDTQYF.

This sequence joins TRBV5-1 and TRBJ2-7; D is tentatively TRBD1 or TRBD2 (6 bases each). V was shortened by 1 base and J by 5 bases, with 16 bases between the two germline ends. Germline CDR1 SGHRS, CDR2 YFSETQ. The length of the CDR3 is 15 residues. In DNA, the CDR3 is TGCGCCAGCAGCTTGCGGGGGCCAGGATGGGACGAGCAGTACTTC. This codes for CASSLRGPGWDEQYF.

The rearrangement uses TRBV29-1 and TRBJ2-1, with D perhaps TRBD1 (6 bases). Germline V gives CDR1 SQVTM, CDR2 ANQGSEA. The CDR3 contains 12 residues. V lost 6 bases to trimming and J lost 9 bases, with 15 bases between them. The CDR3 nucleotides are TGCAGCGTCAGTGAACAGGGAATTGAGCAGTTCTTC. Amino acids: CSVSEQGIEQFF.

The chain recombines TRBV5-1 with TRBJ2-1, with D perhaps matching TRBD2 (7 bases). CDR3 length: 16 residues. Germline CDR1 SGHRS, CDR2 YFSETQ. V lost 4 bases and J 5 bases, leaving 19 bases between the germline ends. CDR3 sequence: CASSLRAGDTHNEQFF. In DNA form, the CDR3 reads TGCGCCAGCAGCCTGAGGGCGGGGGACACACACAATGAGCAGTTCTTC.

The chain recombines TRBV5-1 with TRBJ2-2, with 7 positions matching TRBD2. Germline V CDR1 and CDR2: SGHRS, YFSETQ. The trim removed 4 bases at V and 4 bases at J, leaving 7 bases unmatched. The CDR3 consists of 15 residues. CDR3 coding DNA: TGCGCCAGCAGCGAAAGGACTAGGGGCACCGGGGAGCTGTTTTTT. Its protein product is CASSERTRGTGELFF. Full variable domain (missing parts from reference TRBV5-1 and TRBJ2-2): KAGVTQTPRYLIKTRGQQVTLSCSPISGHRSVSWYQQTPGQGLQFLFEYFSETQRNKGNFPGRFSGRQFSNSRSEMNVSTLELGDSALYLCASSERTRGTGELFFGEGSRLTVL.

The chain carries TRBV4-1 and TRBJ2-5; no definite D call. Germline V lookup: CDR1 MGHRA, CDR2 YSYEKL. V lost 2 bases and J lost 3, with 13 bases in between. This CDR3 has 15 amino acids. The CDR3 protein is CASSQQPTEKETQYF. CDR3 bases: TGCGCCAGCAGCCAACAGCCTACTGAAAAAGAGACCCAGTACTTC.

This clonotype showed up just once. The rearrangement links TRBV19 to TRBJ2-1, with TRBD2 matching 14 bases. V was pared by 5 bases and J by 7 bases, with 7 bases of the junction left unmatched. CDR3 size: 16 residues. CDR1 is LNHDA, CDR2 SQIVND, per germline (reference sequence). The CDR3 loop is CASSDGTSGRGNEQFF. CDR3 bases: TGTGCCAGTAGTGACGGGACTAGCGGGAGAGGTAATGAGCAGTTCTTC.

The DNA of the CDR3 is TGTGCCAGCAGACAGAAACAGGGTCCCTTAAACACCGGGGAGCTGTTTTTT. As protein: CASRQKQGPLNTGELFF. V usage is TRBV7-2 and J usage is TRBJ2-2; D may be TRBD1 (6 bases). There are 17 residues in the CDR3. CDR1 is SGHTA, CDR2 FQGNSA, per germline. Trimming removed 6 bases from V and 2 bases from J, with 19 bases in between.

The CDR3 region is CASSERPSGRLGTDTQYF. The CDR3 DNA is TGTGCCAGCAGTGAAAGGCCTAGCGGGAGATTGGGCACAGATACGCAGTATTTT. The chain employs TRBV2 and TRBJ2-3; 10 nucleotides line up with TRBD2. Germline CDR1 and CDR2: SNHLY and FYNNEI. Germline trimming cut 2 bases from V and 1 base from J; bases unmatched to any gene: 9. The CDR3 spans 18 residues.

This clonotype showed up just a few times. The CDR3 here is CASSTDRGQSGELFF. CDR3 bases: TGTGCCAGCAGCACGGACAGGGGGCAGTCCGGGGAGCTGTTTTTT. The chain carries TRBV12-3 or TRBV12-4 and TRBJ2-2; 11 nucleotides line up with TRBD1. The V gene end was trimmed by 6 bases and the J gene end by 6 bases; junction bases not matched to a gene: 6. The CDR3 spans 15 residues.

This clonotype was counted between two and nine times. J is TRBJ2-1 and V is TRBV24-1, with no clear D. V gave up 2 bases and J gave up 8 bases, with 9 bases separating them. The CDR3 sequence is 13 residues long. CDR1 and CDR2 (germline): KGHDR, SFDVKD. The CDR3 DNA is TGTGCCACCAGTGATTGGGCTAGTCATGAGCAGTTCTTC. Its translation is CATSDWASHEQFF.

The chain employs TRBV5-1 and TRBJ2-5; D remains unclear. Germline assignment: CDR1 SGHRS and CDR2 YFSETQ. V was shortened by 1 base and J by 2 bases, with 12 bases between the two germline ends. CDR3 length equals 15 residues. The CDR3 spells CASSLSRAGQETQYF. The DNA of the CDR3 is TGCGCCAGCAGCTTGTCACGCGCAGGACAAGAGACCCAGTACTTC.

This clonotype was seen more than once but under ten times. J is TRBJ1-1 and V is TRBV15, with unresolved D. V dropped 0 bases and J dropped 4 bases, with 9 bases sitting between them. Germline loops: CDR1 LNHNV, CDR2 YYDKDF (reference sequence). This CDR3 has 14 amino acids. CDR3 sequence (DNA): TGTGCCACCAGCAGAGATGCGGTGGGCACTGAAGCTTTCTTT. As protein: CATSRDAVGTEAFF.

The table lists this clonotype with a few counts. V is TRBV5-1 and J is TRBJ1-6; TRBD1 matches at 9 bases. The CDR3 contains 15 residues. With 5 bases clipped from V and 7 bases from J, the junction kept 7 bases outside the gene matches. Germline CDR1 is SGHRS and CDR2 is YFSETQ. CDR3 loop: CASSPMDRGNSPLHF. CDR3 DNA sequence: TGCGCCAGCAGTCCAATGGACAGGGGAAATTCACCCCTCCACTTT.

The chain links TRBV15 to TRBJ2-1, with 9 bases that match TRBD1. Germline lookup yields CDR1 LNHNV and CDR2 YYDKDF (reference sequence). CDR3 size: 17 residues. V trimming: 1 base; J trimming: 3 bases; junction bases outside the gene matches: 7. In nucleotides, the CDR3 is TGTGCCACCAGCAGAGGCTCCAGGACAGGGGTCTACAATGAGCAGTTCTTC. It yields the protein CATSRGSRTGVYNEQFF.

In its sample, this clonotype was seen a few times. V is TRBV2 and J is TRBJ1-5; D is possibly TRBD1 (5 bases). V shed 3 bases and J shed 0 bases, with 9 bases lying between them. The CDR3 loop spans 15 amino acids. The germline gives CDR1 SNHLY, CDR2 FYNNEI. Written as DNA, the CDR3 is TGTGCCAGCAGTGAGGGGCGGAATAGCAATCAGCCCCAGCATTTT. Amino acids: CASSEGRNSNQPQHF. The full variable domain, with the rest looked up from reference TRBV2 and TRBJ1-5, is EPEVTQTPSHQVTQMGQEVILRCVPISNHLYFYWYRQILGQKVEFLVSFYNNEISEKSEIFDDQFSVERPDGSNFTLKIRSTKLEDSAMYFCASSEGRNSNQPQHFGDGTRLSIL.

This clonotype was detected only a few times. This chain links TRBV6-2 or TRBV6-3 with TRBJ1-5, with a weak D call TRBD1 (6 bases). The CDR3 consists of 14 residues. With 5 bases removed from V and 6 bases from J, the gap between germline ends came to 14 bases. Germline V CDR1 and CDR2: MNHEY, SVGEGT. Here the CDR3 DNA reads TGTGCCAGCAGTCCACAGGGCCTGCGTCAGCCCCAGCATTTT. This codes for CASSPQGLRQPQHF.

In this sample, this clonotype turned up a few times. This chain uses TRBV5-6 with TRBJ2-7; 8 bases align to TRBD1. Looked up from germline, CDR1 is SGHDT and CDR2 is YYEEEE. CDR3 length: 14 amino acids. V lost 4 bases to trimming and J lost 8 bases; unmatched junction nucleotides: 11. This CDR3 is CASSGFGQGEKQYF. DNA of the CDR3: TGTGCCAGCAGCGGGTTCGGACAGGGTGAAAAGCAGTACTTC.

This chain uses TRBV12-3 or TRBV12-4 with TRBJ2-1; no clear D gene. CDR3 length: 12 amino acids. V was pared by 4 bases and J by 5 bases, with 6 bases between. CDR3 bases: TGTGCCAGCAGTTGGTCAAACAATGAGCAGTTCTTC. It encodes CASSWSNNEQFF.

V gene TRBV2 combines with J gene TRBJ2-1, with TRBD2 as a possible D gene (6 bases). V gave up 7 bases and J gave up 5 bases, with 6 bases separating them. CDR1 SNHLY and CDR2 FYNNEI come from the germline V gene. The CDR3 length is 11 residues. This chain's CDR3 is CASTGDNEQFF. The CDR3 nucleotides read TGTGCCAGCACGGGGGACAATGAGCAGTTCTTC.

This chain uses TRBV5-6 with TRBJ2-5; 7 bases are shared with TRBD2. Looked up from germline, CDR1 is SGHDT and CDR2 is YYEEEE. Trimming took 2 bases from V and 10 from J; bases not matched to a gene: 2. This CDR3 is built from 11 residues. This CDR3 is CASSLSGDQYF. As DNA, the CDR3 is TGTGCCAGCAGCTTAAGCGGGGACCAGTACTTC.

This clonotype was detected many times. The chain uses TRBV12-3 or TRBV12-4 and TRBJ2-3; TRBD2 is a possible D gene (7 bases). The CDR3 runs 14 residues. V was trimmed by 5 bases and J by 0 bases, leaving 9 bases between them. As DNA, the CDR3 is TGTGCCAGCAGTAGCGGGACAAGCACAGATACGCAGTATTTT. It codes for CASSSGTSTDTQYF.

This clonotype occurred a few times. The rearrangement joins TRBV5-1 to TRBJ2-5; possibly TRBD1 for D (6 bases). The CDR3 consists of 15 residues. V was shortened by 0 bases and J by 5 bases, with 14 bases between the two germline ends. Germline CDR1 and CDR2: SGHRS and YFSETQ. The CDR3 DNA is TGCGCCAGCAGCTTGGCGGACAGTATTTTGGAGACCCAGTACTTC. This encodes CASSLADSILETQYF.

This clonotype was detected a few times. This chain links TRBV27 with TRBJ2-1, with 9 bases identical to TRBD1. Germline loops: CDR1 MNHEY, CDR2 SMNVEV (reference sequence). The CDR3 runs 15 residues. With V trimmed by 4 bases and J by 7 bases, 8 bases remained unmatched. The CDR3 spells CASSSRDREGNEQFF. The CDR3 nucleotides are TGTGCCAGCAGTTCTCGGGACAGGGAAGGGAATGAGCAGTTCTTC.

J is TRBJ2-1 and V is TRBV20-1; D gene unclear. Trimming left V 0 bases short and J 6 bases short, with 9 bases between. CDR3 size: 13 residues. CDR1 and CDR2 from the germline V gene are DFQATT and SNEGSKA (reference sequence). DNA for the CDR3: TGCAGTGCTAGAGATTTAACCCCCAATGAGCAGTTCTTC. This gives the protein CSARDLTPNEQFF.

The J gene is TRBJ2-2, the V gene TRBV20-1; 10 bases align to TRBD2. Germline V CDR1 and CDR2: DFQATT, SNEGSKA (reference sequence). V was pared by 5 bases and J by 3 bases, with 9 bases of the junction left unmatched. The CDR3 has 16 amino acids. In DNA form, the CDR3 reads TGCAGTGCTGGTAGCGGGGGGACCTCCTACACCGGGGAGCTGTTTTTT. Amino acid sequence: CSAGSGGTSYTGELFF.

The chain carries TRBV6-1 and TRBJ1-4, with 8 bases matching TRBD1. The CDR3 length is 14 residues. Germline values: CDR1 MNHNS, CDR2 SASEGT. The ends lost 8 bases at V and 3 bases at J; junction bases unmatched: 5. The CDR3 DNA reads as TGTGCCAGCGGCCGGGACAGGTCTAATGAAAAACTGTTTTTT. Translating gives CASGRDRSNEKLFF.